The 20 T cell receptor beta chains in this list originate from one sample, sequenced in a study of T cell responses to AZD1222 COVID-19 vaccine. The protocol was immunoSEQ multiplex PCR, while the TCRdb copy is restricted to in-frame clones and leaves out a portion. This sample carries some 170,000 clones, roughly 88% of them seen once, and the ten largest clones take roughly 4.3%. The specimen comprised peripheral blood, sampled 28 days after the second AZD1222 dose. Every receptor here comes from an adult who received the AZD1222 COVID-19 vaccine.

This rearrangement joins TRBV6-5 to TRBJ1-3, with D possibly TRBD1 on 5 matching bases. The CDR3 has 12 amino acids. V shed 7 bases and J shed 6 bases, with 10 bases lying between them. Germline V lookup: CDR1 MNHEY, CDR2 SVGAGI. CDR3 bases: TGTGCCAGCAAAGGGGTTGAAAACACCATATATTTT. It encodes CASKGVENTIYF.

This chain joins TRBV2 and TRBJ1-5; D not certain. V was cut by 4 bases and J by 6 bases, with 7 bases left in between. The CDR3 covers 12 residues. From germline, CDR1 is SNHLY and CDR2 FYNNEI. The CDR3 DNA reads as TGTGCCAGCAGTGGAGGTTCTCAGCCCCAGCATTTT. It specifies CASSGGSQPQHF.

This chain links TRBV5-1 with TRBJ1-4; 7 nucleotides agree with TRBD1. Germline V gene data show CDR1 as SGHRS and CDR2 as YFSETQ. Germline trimming cut 0 bases from V and 8 bases from J; bases unmatched to any gene: 7. This CDR3 is 15 amino acids long. Here the CDR3 reads CASSLGSGGREKLFF. CDR3 coding DNA: TGCGCCAGCAGCTTGGGTTCAGGGGGAAGAGAAAAACTGTTTTTT.

The V and J genes are TRBV6-5 and TRBJ1-2; D is possibly TRBD1 (6 bases). Germline CDR1 is MNHEY and CDR2 is SVGAGI. This CDR3 contains 16 residues. The ends were cut back, 0 bases at V and 3 bases at J, with 14 bases in the middle. The CDR3, as DNA: TGTGCCAGCAGTTACTCCCGGGACCAGGGGCACTATGGCTACACCTTC. Protein sequence: CASSYSRDQGHYGYTF.

For the CDR3, the DNA is TGTGCCAGCCTGTGGACTCAGGGGGCCTATGGCTACACCTTC. Encoded protein: CASLWTQGAYGYTF. This chain connects TRBV7-5 to TRBJ1-2; the D call of TRBD1 is as the table states it, not checked on the DNA. TRBV7-5 is a known pseudogene. The CDR3 has 14 residues.

The chain recombines TRBV5-1 with TRBJ1-1; D unclear. Germline values: CDR1 SGHRS, CDR2 YFSETQ. The CDR3 has 15 amino acids. V was shortened by 1 base and J by 4 bases, with 14 bases between the two germline ends. Here the CDR3 DNA reads TGCGCCAGCAGCTTGTCGGGGAACAGCCCCACTGAAGCTTTCTTT. This codes for CASSLSGNSPTEAFF.

J is TRBJ1-1 and V is TRBV6-5, with a tentative D call TRBD1 (5 bases). Looked up from germline, CDR1 is MNHEY and CDR2 is SVGAGI. CDR3 length: 14 residues. Trimming removed 5 bases at V and 0 bases at J, with 10 bases between. The CDR3 protein is CASSRQLMNTEAFF. Here the CDR3 DNA reads TGTGCCAGCAGTAGACAGTTAATGAACACTGAAGCTTTCTTT.

The chain links TRBV5-6 to TRBJ1-2; D is ambiguous. This CDR3 spans 15 amino acids. Deletions cut 7 bases from V and 3 bases from J, with 19 bases between. Germline V gives CDR1 SGHDT, CDR2 YYEEEE. CDR3: CASQDQALFDYGYTF. The CDR3 DNA reads TGTGCCAGCCAGGATCAGGCTCTCTTTGACTATGGCTACACCTTC.

The V gene is TRBV9, the J gene TRBJ2-7, with a weak D call TRBD1 (6 bases). CDR3 length equals 13 residues. Germline V lookup: CDR1 SGDLS, CDR2 YYNGEE. Trimming stripped 3 bases from V and 5 bases from J, with 12 bases between. The CDR3 sequence is CASSAEGVHEQYF. CDR3 bases: TGTGCCAGCAGCGCCGAGGGGGTTCACGAGCAGTACTTC. The whole variable domain, remainder taken from reference TRBV9 and TRBJ2-7, is DSGVTQTPKHLITATGQRVTLRCSPRSGDLSVYWYQQSLDQGLQFLIQYYNGEERAKGNILERFSAQQFPDLHSELNLSSLELGDSALYFCASSAEGVHEQYFGPGTRLTVT.

The J gene is TRBJ1-5, the V gene TRBV9, with 9 bases fitting TRBD1. The CDR3 loop spans 15 amino acids. Germline-derived CDR1 and CDR2 are SGDLS and YYNGEE. J gave up 1 base and V 3 bases, and 2 bases lay outside the gene matches. The CDR3 is CASSGGTGSNQPQHF. The CDR3 DNA sequence: TGTGCCAGCAGCGGAGGGACAGGGAGCAATCAGCCCCAGCATTTT.

V gene TRBV2 combines with J gene TRBJ1-5; tentatively, D is TRBD1 (5 bases). Germline V gene data show CDR1 as SNHLY and CDR2 as FYNNEI. The CDR3 sequence is 14 residues long. The ends were cut back, 5 bases at V and 2 bases at J, with 10 bases in the middle. The CDR3 coding sequence is TGTGCCAGCAGTCGCGACAGCGGCAATCAGCCCCAGCATTTT. Translated: CASSRDSGNQPQHF. The whole variable domain, filled in from reference TRBV2 and TRBJ1-5, reads EPEVTQTPSHQVTQMGQEVILRCVPISNHLYFYWYRQILGQKVEFLVSFYNNEISEKSEIFDDQFSVERPDGSNFTLKIRSTKLEDSAMYFCASSRDSGNQPQHFGDGTRLSIL.

V usage is TRBV5-1 and J usage is TRBJ2-1; possible D gene TRBD2, 6 bases. The V gene lost 4 bases and the J gene lost 7 bases, with 15 bases spanning the gap. CDR1 is SGHRS, CDR2 YFSETQ, per germline. The CDR3 is 14 amino acids. CDR3: CASSLGLAGNEQFF. DNA of the CDR3: TGCGCCAGCAGCCTGGGACTGGCGGGGAATGAGCAGTTCTTC.

The J gene is TRBJ1-1, the V gene TRBV5-1, with a possible D match to TRBD1 (5 bases). The CDR3 totals 14 residues. V lost 1 base, J lost 2 bases, and 9 bases lay in between. Germline V CDR1 and CDR2: SGHRS, YFSETQ. In nucleotides, the CDR3 is TGCGCCAGCAGCTTGTACGGGGGAAACACTGAAGCTTTCTTT. Translating gives CASSLYGGNTEAFF.

The chain couples TRBV16 to TRBJ1-2; 7 positions match TRBD1. The CDR3 runs 13 residues. Looked up from germline, CDR1 is KGHSY and CDR2 is FQNENV. V dropped 4 bases and J dropped 4; count of bases not matched to a gene: 3. CDR3 sequence: CASSRRDSYGYTF. In DNA, the CDR3 is TGTGCCAGCAGCCGCCGGGACAGCTATGGCTACACCTTC.

The chain recombines TRBV9 with TRBJ2-5, with TRBD2 identical over 10 bases. Germline assignment: CDR1 SGDLS and CDR2 YYNGEE. This CDR3 spans 14 amino acids. The V segment lost 3 bases and the J segment 5 bases; nucleotides outside the gene matches: 4. The CDR3 sequence is CASSGSSGGETQYF. The CDR3 bases are TGTGCCAGCAGCGGCAGTAGCGGGGGGGAGACCCAGTACTTC.

The rearrangement uses TRBV10-3 and TRBJ1-6; D is ambiguous. The V end lost 3 bases, the J end lost 0 bases, and 3 bases lay between the germline ends. This CDR3 is built from 14 residues. Per the germline V gene, CDR1 is ENHRY and CDR2 is SYGVKD. In nucleotides, the CDR3 is TGTGCCATCAGTGAAAGCTCCTATAATTCACCCCTCCACTTT. Amino acids: CAISESSYNSPLHF.

CDR3 DNA: TGTGCCTGGAGTCGGGGCTCTGGGGCCAACGTCCTGACTTTC. It specifies CAWSRGSGANVLTF. The chain has TRBV30 and TRBJ2-6; D perhaps matches TRBD2 (5 bases). The CDR3 has 14 amino acids. Germline-derived CDR1 and CDR2 are GTSNPN and SVGIG (reference sequence). With 2 bases removed from V and 0 bases from J, the gap between germline ends came to 5 bases. Full variable domain (missing parts from reference TRBV30 and TRBJ2-6): SQTIHQWPATLVQPVGSPLSLECTVEGTSNPNLYWYRQAAGRGLQLLFYSVGIGQISSEVPQNLSASRPQDRQFILSSKKLLLSDSGFYLCAWSRGSGANVLTFGAGSRLTVL.

The gene calls are TRBV4-2 and TRBJ2-3; no reliable D call. Germline V gene sequence: CDR1 LGHNA, CDR2 YNFKEQ. Trimming left V 0 bases short and J 1 base short, with 14 bases between. The CDR3 is made up of 17 amino acids. The CDR3 bases are TGTGCCAGCAGCCAAGATTGGGCTACACATCGCACAGATACGCAGTATTTT. It codes for CASSQDWATHRTDTQYF.

The V gene is TRBV7-8, the J gene TRBJ1-5; D is unresolved. This CDR3 has 16 amino acids. Germline V gene sequence: CDR1 SGHVS, CDR2 FQNEAQ. Deletions cut 3 bases from V and 3 bases from J, with 15 bases between. The CDR3 sequence: CASSFGRQQFNQPQHF. CDR3 bases: TGTGCCAGCAGCTTCGGTAGGCAGCAGTTCAATCAGCCCCAGCATTTT.

This sequence joins TRBV12-5 and TRBJ1-5; D gene ambiguous. V shed 10 bases and J shed 0 bases, with 13 bases lying between them. The CDR3 sequence is 14 residues long. Germline V gene lookup returns CDR1 LGHNT and CDR2 FRNRAP. This CDR3 is CAIGGIYSNQPQHF. DNA for the CDR3: TGTGCTATAGGCGGGATATATAGCAATCAGCCCCAGCATTTT. Filled out from reference TRBV12-5 and TRBJ1-5, the complete variable domain reads DARVTQTPRHKVTEMGQEVTMRCQPILGHNTVFWYRQTMMQGLELLAYFRNRAPLDDSGMPKDRFSAEMPDATLATLKIQPSEPRDSAVYFCAIGGIYSNQPQHFGDGTRLSIL.